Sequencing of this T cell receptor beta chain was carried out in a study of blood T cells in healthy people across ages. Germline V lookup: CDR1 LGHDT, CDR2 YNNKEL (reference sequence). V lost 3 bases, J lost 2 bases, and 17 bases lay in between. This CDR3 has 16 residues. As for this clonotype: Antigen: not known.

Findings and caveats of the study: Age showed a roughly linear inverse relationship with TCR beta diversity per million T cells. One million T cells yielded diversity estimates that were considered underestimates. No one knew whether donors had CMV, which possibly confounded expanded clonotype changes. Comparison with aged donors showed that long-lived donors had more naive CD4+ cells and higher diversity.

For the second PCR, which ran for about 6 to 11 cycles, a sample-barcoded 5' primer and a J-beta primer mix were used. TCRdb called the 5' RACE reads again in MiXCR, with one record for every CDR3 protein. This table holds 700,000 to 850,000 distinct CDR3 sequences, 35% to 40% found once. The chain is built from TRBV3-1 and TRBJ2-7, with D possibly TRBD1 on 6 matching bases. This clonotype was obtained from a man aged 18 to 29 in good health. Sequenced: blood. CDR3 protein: CASSHAQGRFPYEQYF. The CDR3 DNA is TGTGCCAGCAGCCATGCACAGGGCCGATTTCCCTACGAGCAGTACTTC.